This TCR beta chain is drawn from a study of shared clonotypes between healthy human individuals. The V end lost 3 bases, the J end lost 6 bases, and 11 bases lay between the germline ends. The CDR3 extends over 13 amino acids. Germline V CDR1 and CDR2: MNHEY, SMNVEV (reference sequence). Positively selected for CCR7, the CD45RO-negative cells used as naive CD8 cells excluded terminally differentiated effector memory CD45RA+ cells. Profiling relied on immunoSEQ multiplex PCR, and the TCRdb table lists in-frame clones only, not all of them. This sample yields fewer than 800,000 clones, of which under 95% are seen a single time; 24% belongs to the top ten.

The chain combines TRBV27 with TRBJ1-2, with a tentative D call TRBD1 (5 bases). The clonotype was recovered from a man aged 25 to 40 in good health. What was sequenced was naive CD8+ T cells sorted from blood. In DNA, the CDR3 is TGTGCCAGCAGTTTGGGGGGGTCGGATGGCTACACCTTC. Translation: CASSLGGSDGYTF.